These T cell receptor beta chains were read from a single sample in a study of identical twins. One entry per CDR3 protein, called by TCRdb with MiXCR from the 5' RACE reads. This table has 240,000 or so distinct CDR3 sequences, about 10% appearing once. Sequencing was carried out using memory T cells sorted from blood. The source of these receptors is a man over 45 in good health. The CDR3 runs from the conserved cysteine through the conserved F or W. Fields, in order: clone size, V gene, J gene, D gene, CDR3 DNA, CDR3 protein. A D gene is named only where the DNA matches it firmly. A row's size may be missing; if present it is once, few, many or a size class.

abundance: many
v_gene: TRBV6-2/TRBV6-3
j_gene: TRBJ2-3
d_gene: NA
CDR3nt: TGTGCCAGCAATCACTGGGGCACAGATACGCAGTATTTT
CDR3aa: CASNHWGTDTQYF

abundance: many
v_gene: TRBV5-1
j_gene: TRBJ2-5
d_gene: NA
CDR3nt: TGCGCCAGCAGCTTGAGCGGGGAGACCCAGTACTTC
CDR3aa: CASSLSGETQYF

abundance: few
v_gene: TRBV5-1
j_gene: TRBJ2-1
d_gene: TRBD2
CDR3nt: TGCGCCAGCAGCGAAACTAGCGGGGCCAACAATGAGCAGTTCTTC
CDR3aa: CASSETSGANNEQFF

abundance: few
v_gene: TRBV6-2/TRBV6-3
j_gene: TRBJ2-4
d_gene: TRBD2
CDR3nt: TGTGCCAGCAGTTATACTAGCGGGAGTCCGGCCAAAAACATTCAGTACTTC
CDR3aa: CASSYTSGSPAKNIQYF

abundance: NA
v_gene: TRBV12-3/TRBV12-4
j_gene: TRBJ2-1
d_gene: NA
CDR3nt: TGTGCCAGCAGTTTAGCACATAACTCCTACAATGAGCAGTTCTTC
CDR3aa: CASSLAHNSYNEQFF

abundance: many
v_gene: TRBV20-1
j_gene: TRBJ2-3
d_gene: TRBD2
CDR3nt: TGCAGTGCTAGGAAAACAGGAGGGACTACCTTAGGTACAGATACGCAGTATTTT
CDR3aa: CSARKTGGTTLGTDTQYF

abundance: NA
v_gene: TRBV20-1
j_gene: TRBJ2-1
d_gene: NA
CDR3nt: TGCAGTGCTAGTTTCGGGATCTACAATGAGCAGTTCTTC
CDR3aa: CSASFGIYNEQFF

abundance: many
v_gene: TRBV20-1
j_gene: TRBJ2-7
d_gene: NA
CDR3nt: TGCAGTGCTAAGAAGTGGTCGGAGAACTACGAGCAGTACTTC
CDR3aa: CSAKKWSENYEQYF

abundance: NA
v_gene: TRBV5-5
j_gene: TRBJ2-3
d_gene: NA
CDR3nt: TGTGCCAGCAGTTCCGGGACCACAGATACGCAGTATTTT
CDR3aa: CASSSGTTDTQYF

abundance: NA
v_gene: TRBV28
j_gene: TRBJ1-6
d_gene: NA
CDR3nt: TGTGCCAGCAGTGGGGAAAGGGAATCCTATAATTCACCCCTCCACTTT
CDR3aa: CASSGERESYNSPLHF

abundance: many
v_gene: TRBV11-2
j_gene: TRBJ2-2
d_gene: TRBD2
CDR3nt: TGTGCCAGCAGCTTAGGAACTAGCGGGAGGGCCTTGACCGGGGAGCTGTTTTTT
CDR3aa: CASSLGTSGRALTGELFF

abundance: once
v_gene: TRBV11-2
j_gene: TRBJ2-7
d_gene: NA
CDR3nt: TGTGCCAGCAGTACACTAGATCCCTACGAGCAGTACTTC
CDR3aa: CASSTLDPYEQYF

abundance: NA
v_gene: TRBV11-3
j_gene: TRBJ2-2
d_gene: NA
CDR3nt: TGTGCCAGCAGCCCCTGGTCCGGGGAGCTGTTTTTT
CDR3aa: CASSPWSGELFF

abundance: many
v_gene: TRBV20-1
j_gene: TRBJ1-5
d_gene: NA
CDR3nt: TGCAGTGCTAGAGATGACATTCAGCCCCAGCATTTT
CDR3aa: CSARDDIQPQHF

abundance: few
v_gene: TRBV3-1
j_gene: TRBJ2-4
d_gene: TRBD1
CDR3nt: TGTGCCAGCAGCCAAGACGGGACAGGGGCAGGCATTCAGTACTTC
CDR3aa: CASSQDGTGAGIQYF

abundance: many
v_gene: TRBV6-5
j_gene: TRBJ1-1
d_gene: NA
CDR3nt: TGTGCCAGCAGTTACTCGGCAGCTTCGAACACTGAAGCTTTCTTT
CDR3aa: CASSYSAASNTEAFF

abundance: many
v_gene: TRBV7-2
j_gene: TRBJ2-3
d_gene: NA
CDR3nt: TGTGCCAGCAGCTTATGGACGCTGCACACAGATACGCAGTATTTT
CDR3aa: CASSLWTLHTDTQYF

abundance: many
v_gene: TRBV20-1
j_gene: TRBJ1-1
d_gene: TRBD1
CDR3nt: TGCAGTGCTAAGACTTCAGGGGGAAACACTGAAGCTTTCTTT
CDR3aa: CSAKTSGGNTEAFF

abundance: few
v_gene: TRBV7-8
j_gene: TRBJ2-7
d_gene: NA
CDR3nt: TGTGCCAGCAGCTATAACCCCGGGGTAGCCGCCCACGAGCAGTACTTC
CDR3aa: CASSYNPGVAAHEQYF

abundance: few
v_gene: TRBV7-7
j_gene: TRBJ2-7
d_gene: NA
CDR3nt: TGTGCCAGCAGCCCAGGGGCGGGCCTAGGGGATAGGCAGTACTTC
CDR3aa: CASSPGAGLGDRQYF

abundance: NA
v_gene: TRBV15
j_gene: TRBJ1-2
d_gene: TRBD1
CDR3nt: TGTGCCACCAGCAGAGATAGGGGGACAGCCAGAAACTATGGCTACACCTTC
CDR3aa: CATSRDRGTARNYGYTF

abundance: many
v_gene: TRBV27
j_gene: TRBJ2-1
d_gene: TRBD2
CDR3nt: TGTGCCAGCAGTCTTACTAGCGGGAGGGTCATTGAGCAGTTCTTC
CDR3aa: CASSLTSGRVIEQFF

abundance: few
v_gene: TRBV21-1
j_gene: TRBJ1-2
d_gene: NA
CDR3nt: TGTGCCAGCAGCAAAGGGGGGACAGAAAGCTATGGCTACACCTTC
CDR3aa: CASSKGGTESYGYTF

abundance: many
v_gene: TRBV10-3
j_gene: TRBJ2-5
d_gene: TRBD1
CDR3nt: TGTGCCATCAGCGGGACAGGAAAAGAGACCCAGTACTTC
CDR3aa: CAISGTGKETQYF

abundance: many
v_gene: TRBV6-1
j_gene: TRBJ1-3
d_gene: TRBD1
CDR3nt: TGTGCCAGCAGTCGGACAGGGAAGTCTGGAAACACCATATATTTT
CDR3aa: CASSRTGKSGNTIYF

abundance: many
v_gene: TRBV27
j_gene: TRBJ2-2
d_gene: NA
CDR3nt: TGTGCCAGCAGGGGATCCCCCACGGGCACCGGGGAGCTGTTTTTT
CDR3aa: CASRGSPTGTGELFF

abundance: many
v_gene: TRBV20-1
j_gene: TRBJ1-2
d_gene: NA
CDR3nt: TGCAGTGCTCCTCCGGGTTTGTATGGCTACACCTTC
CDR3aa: CSAPPGLYGYTF

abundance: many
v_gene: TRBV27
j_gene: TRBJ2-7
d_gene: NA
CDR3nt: TGTGCCAGCAGTTTAAGCGCCTCACAGGGCGGCGAGCAGTACTTC
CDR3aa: CASSLSASQGGEQYF

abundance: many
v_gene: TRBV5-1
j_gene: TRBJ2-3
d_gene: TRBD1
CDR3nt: TGCGCCAGCAAGGGGGCCGTCACAGATACGCAGTATTTT
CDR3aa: CASKGAVTDTQYF

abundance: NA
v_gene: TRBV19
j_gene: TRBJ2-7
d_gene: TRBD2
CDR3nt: TGTGCCAGTAGTCTTAGCGGGAGGGCCTCTCACGAGCAGTACTTC
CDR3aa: CASSLSGRASHEQYF

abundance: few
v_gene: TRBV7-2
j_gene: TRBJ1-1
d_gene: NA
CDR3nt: TGTGCCAGCAGATCGCAGGGAGGGGCCACTGAAGCTTTCTTT
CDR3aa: CASRSQGGATEAFF

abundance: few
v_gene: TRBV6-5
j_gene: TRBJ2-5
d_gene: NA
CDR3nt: TGTGCCAGCAGGCCCCCAGGAGAGACCCAGTACTTC
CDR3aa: CASRPPGETQYF

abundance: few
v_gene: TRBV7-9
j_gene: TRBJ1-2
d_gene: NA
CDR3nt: TGTGCCAGCAGCTTAGCAGACGGAAGGGACTATGGCTACACCTTC
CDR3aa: CASSLADGRDYGYTF

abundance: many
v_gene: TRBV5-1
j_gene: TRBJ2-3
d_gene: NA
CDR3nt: TGCGCCAGCAGCTTGGGACAGGTAACAGATACGCAGTATTTT
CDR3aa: CASSLGQVTDTQYF

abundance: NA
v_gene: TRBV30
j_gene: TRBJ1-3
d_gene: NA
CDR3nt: TGTGCCTGGAGTGTAAACGGGCAGTTCTCTGGAAACACCATATATTTT
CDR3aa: CAWSVNGQFSGNTIYF

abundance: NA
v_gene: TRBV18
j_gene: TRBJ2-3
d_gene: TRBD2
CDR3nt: TGTGCCAGCTCACCGGCTAGCGGGATACTCCTAACTAGCACAGATACGCAGTATTTT
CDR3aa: CASSPASGILLTSTDTQYF

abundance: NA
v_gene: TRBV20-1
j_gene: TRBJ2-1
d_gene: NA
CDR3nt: TGCAGTGCAACGCGGTCACTCTACAATGAGCAGTTCTTC
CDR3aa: CSATRSLYNEQFF

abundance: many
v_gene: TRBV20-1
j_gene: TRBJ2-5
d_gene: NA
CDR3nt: TGCAGTGCTAGACTAGCACGGGGACAAGAGACCCAGTACTTC
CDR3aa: CSARLARGQETQYF

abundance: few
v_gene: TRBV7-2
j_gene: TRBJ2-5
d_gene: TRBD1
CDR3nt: TGTGCCAGCAGTTCATTACAGGGGCCATGGTTTACCCAGTACTTC
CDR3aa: CASSSLQGPWFTQYF

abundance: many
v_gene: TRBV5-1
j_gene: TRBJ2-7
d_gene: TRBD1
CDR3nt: TGCGCCAGCAGCTTGGCCGGGACAGGGTTATACGAGCAGTACTTC
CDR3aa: CASSLAGTGLYEQYF

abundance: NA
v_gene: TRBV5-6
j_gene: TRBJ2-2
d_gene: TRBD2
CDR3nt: TGTGCCAGCAGCCGCGGGGGGCCGAACACCGGGGAGCTGTTTTTT
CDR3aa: CASSRGGPNTGELFF

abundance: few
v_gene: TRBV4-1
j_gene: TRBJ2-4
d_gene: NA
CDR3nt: TGCGCCAGCAGCCAAGACCCGGGGTCGGGCGCCAAAAACATTCAGTACTTC
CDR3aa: CASSQDPGSGAKNIQYF

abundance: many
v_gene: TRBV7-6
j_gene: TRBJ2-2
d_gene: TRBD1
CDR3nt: TGTGCCAGCAGCTTAGGACAGGGAGTGTTTGCCACCGGGGAGCTGTTTTTT
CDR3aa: CASSLGQGVFATGELFF

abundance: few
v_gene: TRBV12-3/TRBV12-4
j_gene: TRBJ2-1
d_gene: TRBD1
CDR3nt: TGTGCCAGCATTTCCGGGACAGGCTCCTACAATGAGCAGTTCTTC
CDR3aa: CASISGTGSYNEQFF

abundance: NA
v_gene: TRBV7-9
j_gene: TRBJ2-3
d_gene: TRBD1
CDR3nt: TGTGCCAGCAGTCGAGCCCGGGACAGAAGTACAGATACGCAGTATTTT
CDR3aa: CASSRARDRSTDTQYF

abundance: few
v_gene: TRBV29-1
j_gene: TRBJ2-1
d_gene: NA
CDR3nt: TGCAGCGTTGGTAATACACAAGTTGAGCAGTTCTTC
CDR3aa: CSVGNTQVEQFF

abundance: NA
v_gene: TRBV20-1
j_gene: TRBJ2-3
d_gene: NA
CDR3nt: TGCAGTGCGTCGGACATGAATACGCAGTATTTT
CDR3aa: CSASDMNTQYF

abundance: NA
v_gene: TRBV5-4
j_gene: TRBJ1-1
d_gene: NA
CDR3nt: TGTGCCAGCAGCTTATATGGCTCTGAAGCTTTCTTT
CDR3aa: CASSLYGSEAFF

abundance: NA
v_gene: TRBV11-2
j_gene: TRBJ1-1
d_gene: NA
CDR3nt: TGTGCCAGCAGACCCGGGGTCTGGGTGGGGATGAACACTGAAGCTTTCTTT
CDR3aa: CASRPGVWVGMNTEAFF

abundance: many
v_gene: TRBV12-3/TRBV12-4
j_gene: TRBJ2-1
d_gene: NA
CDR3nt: TGTGCCAGCAGTTTAGACTGGGCAGGGGACAATGAGCAGTTCTTC
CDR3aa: CASSLDWAGDNEQFF